A selection of T cell receptor beta chains follows, all from one sample in a study of shared clonotypes between healthy human individuals. TCRdb's copy holds only in-frame clones and misses some; the assay was immunoSEQ multiplex PCR. The data hold around 1.6 million clones, with 98% observed a single time. The sequenced sample was naive CD4+ T cells sorted from blood. These receptors all come from a man younger than 45 in good health. The CDR3 runs from the conserved cysteine through the conserved F or W. D genes are given only for firm matches. Part of the rows lack a size; the others show once, few, many or a class for expanded clones.

v_call	j_call	clone_size	d_call	cdr3_length	cdr3_nt	cdr3_aa
TRBV29-1	TRBJ1-5	NA	TRBD1	13	TGCAGCGTGACGGACAGGGCAGGTCAGCCCCAGCATTTT	CSVTDRAGQPQHF
TRBV7-9	TRBJ2-5	NA	NA	14	TGTGCCAGCAGCTCCGGACAGTATCAAGGGACCCAGTACTTC	CASSSGQYQGTQYF
TRBV21-1	TRBJ2-7	NA	NA	8	TGTGCCACCACCGAGCAGTACTTC	CATTEQYF
TRBV9	TRBJ2-5	NA	NA	14	TGTGCCAGCAGCGTATTGGGGGGCAGGGAGACCCAGTACTTC	CASSVLGGRETQYF
TRBV2	TRBJ1-2	NA	NA	13	TGTGCCAGCAGTGACGACGGGGTGGGAGGCTACACCTTC	CASSDDGVGGYTF
TRBV6-1	TRBJ2-5	once	NA	13	TGTGCCAGCAGTGGACAGCCTTTAGAGACCCAGTACTTC	CASSGQPLETQYF
TRBV7-2	TRBJ2-7	NA	NA	15	TGTGCCAGCAGCTTAGCCGGGCCTCGGAACTACGAGCAGTACTTC	CASSLAGPRNYEQYF
TRBV6-6	TRBJ2-7	NA	TRBD1	15	TGTGCCAGCAGTTACTCGGGACAGGCCTACTACGAGCAGTACTTC	CASSYSGQAYYEQYF
TRBV4-2	TRBJ2-5	once	NA	15	TGTGCCAGCAGCGTGTCCGGGCCTGCGAGAGAGACCCAGTACTTC	CASSVSGPARETQYF
TRBV30	TRBJ2-7	NA	TRBD1	15	TGTGCCTGGAGTCAAGGGACAGGGACACTCTACGAGCAGTACTTC	CAWSQGTGTLYEQYF
TRBV4-3	TRBJ2-7	NA	NA	18	TGCGCCAGCAGCAAAAGTCCGGCCAAGGGCGGGACCACCTACGAGCAGTACTTC	CASSKSPAKGGTTYEQYF
TRBV28	TRBJ2-7	NA	TRBD1	15	TGTGCCAGCAGCACCACAGGGGAAAGCTCCTACGAGCAGTACTTC	CASSTTGESSYEQYF
TRBV27	TRBJ1-2	NA	NA	13	TGTGCCAGCAGTTTAAGGCCCAGCTATGGCTACACCTTC	CASSLRPSYGYTF
TRBV10-2	TRBJ2-1	NA	TRBD2	14	TGCGCCGCAAGACTAGCGGGAGTACCCAATGAGCAGTTCTTC	CAARLAGVPNEQFF
TRBV5-1	TRBJ1-1	NA	TRBD1	14	TGCGCCAGCAGCGGGGGGACAGGGTCCCTTGAAGCTTTCTTT	CASSGGTGSLEAFF
TRBV30	TRBJ2-7	NA	TRBD1	13	TGTGCCTGGTCGACAGGGCACTCCTACGAGCAGTACTTC	CAWSTGHSYEQYF
TRBV18	TRBJ2-7	NA	NA	13	TGTGCCAGCTCGAGCCCCACGTCCTACGAGCAGTACTTC	CASSSPTSYEQYF
TRBV6-6	TRBJ2-1	NA	TRBD2	13	TGTGCCAGCCTAGCGGGAGGATCCAATGAGCAGTTCTTC	CASLAGGSNEQFF
TRBV6-5	TRBJ2-4	NA	NA	13	TGTGCCAGCACCGACAGAGCCAAAAACATTCAGTACTTC	CASTDRAKNIQYF
TRBV29-1	TRBJ2-5	NA	NA	13	TGCAGCGTCTTAGGGGCTCGCCAAGAGACCCAGTACTTC	CSVLGARQETQYF
TRBV5-6	TRBJ2-5	NA	TRBD2	14	TGTGCCAGCAGCTTGAGGCTAGCGGGAGAGACCCAGTACTTC	CASSLRLAGETQYF
TRBV2	TRBJ2-7	NA	NA	16	TGTGCCAGCAGTGATCCAGGGCATACCTACTCCTACGAGCAGTACTTC	CASSDPGHTYSYEQYF
TRBV7-9	TRBJ2-3	NA	NA	15	TGTGCCAGCAGCTTAGACGCCGGGGTTGGAGATACGCAGTATTTT	CASSLDAGVGDTQYF
TRBV30	TRBJ2-7	once	NA	12	TGTGCCTGGGGGGACGGCCGTACGGAGCAGTACTTC	CAWGDGRTEQYF
TRBV19	TRBJ2-5	NA	NA	14	TGTGCCAGTAGTCCGGGACGGAATTGGGGGACCCAGTACTTC	CASSPGRNWGTQYF
TRBV2	TRBJ1-4	NA	NA	12	TGTGCCACCCACAGACTTAATGAAAAACTGTTTTTT	CATHRLNEKLFF
TRBV7-2	TRBJ1-1	NA	TRBD1	14	TGTGCCAGCAGCTTGGGACAGACCTACACTGAAGCTTTCTTT	CASSLGQTYTEAFF
TRBV28	TRBJ1-5	NA	NA	13	TGTGCCAGCACTAGTAGGCAGGGTCAGCCCCAGCATTTT	CASTSRQGQPQHF
TRBV4-1	TRBJ2-5	NA	NA	15	TGCGCCAGCAGCAGCATAATTTTAAGTAAAGAGACCCAGTACTTC	CASSSIILSKETQYF
TRBV7-9	TRBJ2-2	NA	NA	13	TGTGCCAGCAGAGGGATTAACACCGGGGAGCTGTTTTTT	CASRGINTGELFF
TRBV10-3	TRBJ1-5	NA	TRBD1	14	TGTGCCATCAGTGAGTCGCGGACAGGGGGAAACTTGCATTTT	CAISESRTGGNLHF
TRBV7-2	TRBJ2-1	NA	NA	16	TGTGCCAGCAGCGCAGCTCGACTAGTTCCGTACAATGAGCAGTTCTTC	CASSAARLVPYNEQFF
TRBV6-1	TRBJ2-7	NA	NA	15	TGTGCCAGCAGGGGTGGAGTCACCGCATTCTACGAGCAGTACTTC	CASRGGVTAFYEQYF
TRBV5-1	TRBJ2-7	NA	NA	14	TGCGCCAGCAGGGAAGGACCGATTTCCTACGAGCAGTACTTC	CASREGPISYEQYF
TRBV4-3	TRBJ2-7	once	TRBD1	14	TGCGCCAGCAGCCAAGGGGACAGGGCCTACGAGCAGTACTTC	CASSQGDRAYEQYF
TRBV2	TRBJ1-5	NA	TRBD1	13	TGTGCCAGTGATACCGGACAGGGGTTGCCCCAGCATTTT	CASDTGQGLPQHF
TRBV5-4	TRBJ1-1	NA	NA	13	TGTGCCAGCAGCATCAGGGGCGACACTGAAGCTTTCTTT	CASSIRGDTEAFF
TRBV5-1	TRBJ1-5	NA	NA	13	TGCGCCAGCCCGGAGGGGAGCGGTCAGCCCCAGCATTTT	CASPEGSGQPQHF
TRBV15	TRBJ2-7	NA	NA	14	TGTGCCACCAGCAGAGGCGGCGGGAACTACGAGCAGTACTTC	CATSRGGGNYEQYF
TRBV2	TRBJ2-2	NA	TRBD2	16	TGTGCCAGCAGTGATCGGACTAGCGGTCCGACCGGGGAGCTGTTTTTT	CASSDRTSGPTGELFF
TRBV5-1	TRBJ1-1	NA	NA	14	TGCGCCAGCAGCGTCCCTACGGACCACACTGAAGCTTTCTTT	CASSVPTDHTEAFF
TRBV5-6	TRBJ1-1	NA	NA	15	TGTGCCAGCAGCTTACCGACAGGTGTGAACACTGAAGCTTTCTTT	CASSLPTGVNTEAFF
TRBV7-9	TRBJ2-5	NA	NA	14	TGTGCCAGCAGCCCGGGGTCGTACCAAGAGACCCAGTACTTC	CASSPGSYQETQYF
TRBV30	TRBJ2-7	NA	NA	12	TGTGCCTGGAGTCCGGGCTCTTACGAGCAGTACTTC	CAWSPGSYEQYF
TRBV7-9	TRBJ2-7	NA	TRBD1	13	TGTGCCAGCAGCAGGGACAGAACCTACGAGCAGTACTTC	CASSRDRTYEQYF
TRBV9	TRBJ2-5	NA	NA	13	TGTGCCAGCAGCGTATCCCCCCGTCAGTCCCAGTACTTC	CASSVSPRQSQYF
TRBV2	TRBJ1-5	NA	NA	14	TGTGCCAGCAGTGCAGGGTTGAGCAATCAGCCCCAGCATTTT	CASSAGLSNQPQHF
TRBV7-2	TRBJ1-2	once	NA	15	TGTGCCAGCAGCTTAGAGCCCCAGCCGAACTATGGCTACACCTTC	CASSLEPQPNYGYTF
TRBV5-4	TRBJ2-2	once	NA	12	TGTGCCAGCAGCTTGGTTCCGGGGGAGCTGTTTTTT	CASSLVPGELFF